This T cell receptor beta chain is from a study of beta chain features in type 1 diabetes. Study-level results: Any role of HLA type in TCRB rearrangement remained unresolved here.

Trimming shortened V by 3 bases and J by 8 bases, and 15 bases separated the two germline ends. CDR1 and CDR2 from the germline V gene are ENHRY and SYGVKD. The CDR3 length is 14 residues. Turning to this clone: Antigen specificity is unknown.

Of the isolated RNA, all was reverse transcribed, and so the sequenced material was expressed TCRB transcripts. Sequenced by immunoSEQ multiplex PCR; TCRdb stores in-frame clones only, minus some. The sample yields approximately 300,000 clones, 11% seen once. The chain is built from TRBV10-3 and TRBJ2-3; possible D gene TRBD1, 6 bases. Sequenced input: naive CD4+ T cells from blood. The sequence came from a woman in her 30s in good health. Written as DNA, the CDR3 is TGTGCCATCAGTGAACCAACCAGGGGTGGTACGCAGTATTTT. It is translated as CAISEPTRGGTQYF.